This TCR beta chain was profiled in a study of T cell responses to AZD1222 COVID-19 vaccine. Turning to this clone: Its matching antigen is unknown.

V lost 0 bases, J lost 2 bases, and 11 bases lay in between. Germline V lookup: CDR1 LGHDT, CDR2 YNNKEL (reference sequence). The CDR3 runs 15 residues. Using immunoSEQ multiplex PCR, the repertoire was profiled, and TCRdb retains in-frame clones only, with some absent. Among roughly 110,000 clones listed, almost 90% were seen once. Overall study findings and caveats: Unmutated variant regions are reportedly the target of nearly half of TCRs that are spike-specific.

This clonotype originated in an adult in good health. J is TRBJ2-7 and V is TRBV3-1 (or the pseudogene TRBV3-2); D ambiguous. The material sequenced was peripheral blood, taken on day 0 of AZD1222 vaccination. CDR3 nucleotide sequence: TGTGCCAGCAGCCAAGAGGCATCAGGCGCCTACGAGCAGTACTTC. Amino acids: CASSQEASGAYEQYF.